These 19 T cell receptor beta chains came from one sample sequenced in a study of T cell clonality in common variable immunodeficiency. This table comes from immunoSEQ multiplex PCR, and its TCRdb copy is limited to in-frame clones, with some not included. The data list about 34,000 clones, none observed once; 0.8% to 1% falls to the top ten. The sequencing input was peripheral blood mononuclear cells. These receptors were obtained from a person aged 18 to 75 in good health.

This clone has a count of ten or more. CDR3 DNA, as far as it was read: TGCAGTGCTAGCCCGCTAGCGGGCGGTGGAAGGAGGATGGGCGAG. Residues: CSASPLAGGGRRMGE. The entire CDR3 sequence reads CSASPLAGGGRRMGEQYF. The V call is TRBV20-1, the J call TRBJ2-7; TRBD2 matches 8 bases. The CDR3 end lies 3 residues beyond the end of the read and is filled in from the germline J gene. The CDR3 extends over 18 amino acids. V gave up 3 bases and J gave up 6 bases; unmatched junction bases: 22. The germline gives CDR1 DFQATT, CDR2 SNEGSKA (reference sequence).

Many counts were recorded for this clone. The read ends 3 residues early relative to the CDR3; the germline J gene fills the gap. This chain uses TRBV19 with TRBJ2-7; D is ambiguous. Trimming cost V 3 bases and J 0 bases, with 9 bases left between them. The CDR3 totals 14 residues. Germline V gives CDR1 LNHDA, CDR2 SQIVND (reference sequence). The CDR3 reads CASSITRSSYEQYF. The sequenced CDR3 bases are TGTGCCAGTAGTATTACGCGGAGCTCCTACGAG.

Many counts were recorded for this clone. The observed sequence ends 3 residues before the CDR3 terminus, with the missing tail filled in from the germline J gene. The chain has TRBV20-1 and TRBJ2-3; 7 bases line up with TRBD1. The CDR3 contains 15 residues. V was pared by 2 bases and J by 0 bases, with 5 bases of the junction left unmatched. The germline gives CDR1 DFQATT, CDR2 SNEGSKA (reference sequence). Partial CDR3 DNA: TGCAGTGCTAGAAAGCCAGGGGGAAGCACAGATACG. This gives the protein CSARKPGGSTDT. The complete CDR3 reads CSARKPGGSTDTQYF.

This clone was found many times. The CDR3 extends 3 residues past the end of the read, so its final part is completed from the germline J gene. The V gene is TRBV7-3, the J gene TRBJ1-1; D possibly corresponds to TRBD1 (5 bases). V dropped 3 bases and J dropped 1 base, with 12 bases sitting between them. The CDR3 runs 15 residues. Germline V gene lookup returns CDR1 SGHTA and CDR2 FQGTGA. CDR3 sequence reads: CASSFGGYPNTEAFF. The sequenced part of the CDR3 DNA is TGTGCCAGCAGCTTCGGGGGATATCCGAACACTGAA.

This clone has a count of ten or more. Compared with germline, one end of the junction differs, possibly owing to a read error. The read is 3 residues too short to cover the CDR3 end, so that end is filled in from the germline J gene. The V and J genes are TRBV15 and TRBJ2-1, with 11 positions matching TRBD1. Germline V gene sequence: CDR1 LNHNV, CDR2 YYDKDF (reference sequence). This CDR3 is built from 15 residues. The DNA read from the CDR3 is TGTGCCCCCAGCCTCGGGACAGGGGGCTACAATGAG. Translated: CAPSLGTGGYNE. The full CDR3 reads CAPSLGTGGYNEQFF.

This clone was seen repeatedly, ten times or more. Sequencing ends 3 residues short of the CDR3 end; the germline J gene provides the rest. V and J are TRBV14 and TRBJ1-2, with 9 bases fitting TRBD1. Germline CDR1 reads SGHDN; CDR2 reads FVKESK. The J segment lost 6 bases and the V segment lost 6 bases, leaving 8 bases of the junction unmatched. The length of the CDR3 is 14 residues. The CDR3 reads CASSKYRDRDGYTF. The DNA read from the CDR3 is TGTGCCAGCAGTAAATACCGGGACAGGGATGGC.

This clone was seen many times. The read ends 3 residues before the CDR3 terminus; that terminus is restored from the germline J gene. The genes are TRBV18 and TRBJ1-1; D may be TRBD1 (5 bases). V was cut by 2 bases and J by 3 bases, with 13 bases left in between. The CDR3 contains 15 residues. Germline loops: CDR1 KGHSH, CDR2 LQKENI. The CDR3 protein is CASSPFRGLDTEAFF. CDR3 bases read: TGTGCCAGCTCACCATTTAGGGGATTGGACACTGAA.

This clone has a count of ten or more. The CDR3 is cut off 3 residues early in the read; its end comes from the germline J gene. V is TRBV6-2 or TRBV6-3 and J is TRBJ1-2; tentative D call: TRBD1 (6 bases). Deletions cut 6 bases from V and 7 bases from J, with 21 bases between. This CDR3 has 15 amino acids. Germline loops: CDR1 MNHEY, CDR2 SVGEGT. CDR3 bases read: TGTGCCAGCAGGGACACCGGGGGGCGCATCTCTGGC. Translated: CASRDTGGRISG. The whole CDR3 sequence is CASRDTGGRISGYTF.

As concerns this clone: The DNA ends 3 residues before the CDR3 does, and the rest of the CDR3 is filled in from the germline J gene. The same CDR3 also results from other DNA sequences found in this sample. The chain uses TRBV20-1 and TRBJ2-3, with 7 nucleotides matching TRBD2. CDR3 length equals 15 residues. CDR1 is DFQATT and CDR2 is SNEGSKA in the germline V gene (reference sequence). V lost 3 bases to trimming and J lost 1 base; unmatched junction nucleotides: 7. Here the CDR3 reads CSASGAGAGTDTQYF. CDR3 DNA (partial): TGCAGTGCTAGCGGTGCGGGAGCTGGCACAGATACG.

In this sample, this clone turned up many times. The read stops 3 residues short of the end of the CDR3; the missing end is completed from the germline J gene. The chain links TRBV5-1 to TRBJ1-5; D may be TRBD1 (5 bases). Trimming cost V 0 bases and J 0 bases, with 10 bases left between them. Germline assignment: CDR1 SGHRS and CDR2 YFSETQ. The CDR3 runs 16 residues. The covered CDR3 bases are TGCGCCAGCAGCTTGGATGGCAGGGATAGCAATCAGCCC. It specifies CASSLDGRDSNQP. The CDR3 in full is CASSLDGRDSNQPQHF.

This clone was picked up a small number of times. From the germline J gene comes the end of the CDR3, since the read stops 3 residues before it. This chain links TRBV6-2 or TRBV6-3 with TRBJ2-1; 13 bases match TRBD2. Germline CDR1 and CDR2: MNHEY and SVGEGT. The ends lost 1 base at V and 6 bases at J; junction bases unmatched: 3. The CDR3 is 16 amino acids. The CDR3 protein is CASSYLGLAGPNEQFF. CDR3 bases read: TGTGCCAGCAGTTACTTGGGACTAGCGGGGCCCAATGAG.

Ten or more counts support this clone. The CDR3 end falls 3 residues outside the read, so it is completed with the germline J gene. The chain joins TRBV20-1 to TRBJ1-6; D call uncertain. The ends were cut back, 6 bases at V and 9 bases at J, with 15 bases in the middle. CDR1 is DFQATT, CDR2 SNEGSKA, per germline (reference sequence). The CDR3 extends over 13 amino acids. The DNA read from the CDR3 is TGCAGTGCGCCTAGTAGAGGCGGTTCACCC. It is translated as CSAPSRGGSP. The whole CDR3 sequence is CSAPSRGGSPLHF.

This clone was picked up many times. The junction does not match germline at one end; this may be a read error. Read data end 3 residues before the CDR3 end; the end is taken from the germline J gene. The chain couples TRBV4-2 to TRBJ2-1; TRBD2 is a possible D gene (5 bases). The CDR3 is made up of 16 amino acids. Germline-derived CDR1 and CDR2 are LGHNA and YNFKEQ. CDR3 DNA (partial): TGCGCCAGCAGCCAAGAACACGGGGTGGGGAACAATGAG. This codes for CASSQEHGVGNNE. The full CDR3 reads CASSQEHGVGNNEQFF.

About this clone: The read is 3 residues too short to cover the CDR3 end, so that end is filled in from the germline J gene. The chain uses TRBV30 and TRBJ2-1, with 9 bases lining up with TRBD2. The germline gives CDR1 GTSNPN, CDR2 SVGIG (reference sequence). The J segment lost 4 bases and the V segment lost 0 bases, leaving 4 bases of the junction unmatched. The CDR3 runs to 15 residues. CDR3 DNA, as far as it was read: TGTGCCTGGAGTGTAAATGCGGGGGGGTACAATGAG. Its protein is CAWSVNAGGYNE. The CDR3 in its entirety is CAWSVNAGGYNEQFF.

This clone was detected ten times or more. CDR3 bases read: TGTGCCAGCTCACCACCAGGCCAACAGCCC. Its translation: CASSPPGQQP. The complete CDR3 sequence is CASSPPGQQPQHF. This rearrangement joins TRBV18 to TRBJ1-5; D not resolved. The CDR3 end is not reached by the read, which stops 3 residues before it; the germline J gene fills it in. Germline CDR1 is KGHSH and CDR2 is LQKENI. This CDR3 contains 13 residues. The V gene lost 0 bases and the J gene lost 7 bases, with 7 bases spanning the gap.

In its sample, this clone was seen many times. The CDR3 end lies 3 residues beyond the end of the read and is filled in from the germline J gene. The gene calls are TRBV7-6 and TRBJ2-3; 7 bases align to TRBD2. The CDR3 has 14 amino acids. The junction had 7 bases not matched to a gene; V was cut back by 5 bases and J by 5 bases. Germline V gene lookup returns CDR1 SGHVS and CDR2 FNYEAQ. The sequenced part of the CDR3 DNA is TGTGCCAGCAGCCCCTCGTCGGGGGGAGATACG. Protein product: CASSPSSGGDT. The complete CDR3 reads CASSPSSGGDTQYF.

Ten or more counts support this clone. Sequencing ends 3 residues short of the CDR3 end; the germline J gene provides the rest. The rearrangement links TRBV4-1 to TRBJ2-6; 7 bases line up with TRBD2. This CDR3 spans 16 amino acids. The junction had 7 bases not matched to a gene; V was cut back by 4 bases and J by 4 bases. The V gene's germline CDR1 is MGHRA and CDR2 YSYEKL. The CDR3 reads CASSPPAGVGANVLTF. The CDR3 DNA, read in part, is TGCGCCAGCAGCCCCCCCGCGGGGGTGGGGGCCAACGTC.

This clone was counted at least ten times. The sequenced fragment ends 3 residues before the CDR3 boundary, so the rest is inferred from the germline J gene. J is TRBJ2-2 and V is TRBV2, with 9 positions matching TRBD2. Trimming took 2 bases from V and 0 from J; bases not matched to a gene: 7. CDR1 is SNHLY and CDR2 is FYNNEI in the germline V gene. The CDR3 totals 18 residues. The chain's CDR3 is CASSERLAAYPNTGELFF. The part of the CDR3 DNA that was read is TGTGCCAGCAGTGAACGACTAGCGGCCTACCCGAACACCGGGGAG. Drawing the rest from reference TRBV2 and TRBJ2-2, the complete variable domain is EPEVTQTPSHQVTQMGQEVILRCVPISNHLYFYWYRQILGQKVEFLVSFYNNEISEKSEIFDDQFSVERPDGSNFTLKIRSTKLEDSAMYFCASSERLAAYPNTGELFFGEGSRLTVL.

This clone appeared many times. The DNA read from the CDR3 is TGTGCCATCAGTCTAAGCGGGAATGGTCGGTGGAGTGAG. Translation gives CAISLSGNGRWSE. The full CDR3 protein reads CAISLSGNGRWSEQFF. J is TRBJ2-1 and V is TRBV10-3; the match to TRBD2 covers 7 bases. The observed sequence ends 3 residues before the CDR3 terminus, with the missing tail filled in from the germline J gene. Per the germline V gene, CDR1 is ENHRY and CDR2 is SYGVKD. The V gene end was trimmed by 5 bases and the J gene end by 9 bases; junction bases not matched to a gene: 16. CDR3 length: 16 amino acids.